The clone carrying this T cell receptor beta chain has at least ten counts. Its cognate antigen is unknown. The sample originates from a study of T cells in Graves' hyperthyroidism and ophthalmopathy. About the study: The blood sample was taken at first diagnosis, before treatment began.

V was trimmed by 3 bases and J by 7 bases, leaving 10 bases between them. The CDR3 is made up of 12 amino acids. Germline assignment: CDR1 LGHNA and CDR2 YNFKEQ. Study outcomes and limitations: Most thyroid clonotypes expanded above 0.001 appeared in blood too.

With duration under 3 months, ophthalmopathy was active: Clinical Activity Score at least 3, NOSPECS at least 4. Based on clinical symptoms, serum thyroxine and TRAb, thyroid ultrasound and orbital computed tomography, diagnoses were reached. Amplification targeted TCR beta CDR3 regions from RNA transcripts. A set of HTBI primers served as the primers for a first-round RT-PCR of the TCR CDR3. TCRdb re-derived calls from the multiplex PCR reads in MiXCR, one entry per CDR3 protein. The sample consists of about 610,000 distinct CDR3 sequences, approximately 14% of them appearing once. The rearrangement joins TRBV4-2 to TRBJ2-7; tentative D call: TRBD1 (5 bases). The receptor was isolated from a woman between 40 and 55 years old with Graves' ophthalmopathy. The sequencing input was blood. The CDR3 DNA sequence: TGTGCCAGCAGCCATAATAACAGGGAGCAGTACTTC. Protein sequence: CASSHNNREQYF.